The clone carrying this T cell receptor (beta chain) appeared many times. Its antigen remains unidentified. TCRdb reanalysed the RT-PCR reads using MiXCR and keeps one entry per CDR3 protein. Counted here are 500,000 to 750,000 distinct CDR3 sequences, roughly 15% occurring once; the ten biggest clones make up around 10%. The data stem from a study of response to subunit inactivated influenza vaccine. Notes on the study in general: With each seasonal influenza vaccination, the authors suggested, few new T cells are recruited.

The CDR3 is 15 residues long. Germline V gene data show CDR1 as LGHNA and CDR2 as YSLEER. Trimming cost V 1 base and J 7 bases, with 13 bases left between them. The chain couples TRBV4-3 to TRBJ2-2; TRBD1 or TRBD2 may be the D gene (5 bases each). The sequence was obtained from a middle-aged man who received an inactivated influenza vaccine. The material was PBMCs from blood, obtained 11 to 12 days after vaccination. CDR3 in amino acids: CASSQVWGFYGELFF. CDR3 coding DNA: TGCGCCAGCAGCCAAGTTTGGGGGTTTTACGGGGAGCTGTTTTTT.